This record covers a single T cell receptor beta chain. The antigen is undetermined. The read finishes 3 residues shy of the CDR3 end, and the germline J gene is used to complete it. Related graft donors supplied nonmyeloablative bone marrow transplants, and mixed chimerism was transient. Unstimulated regulatory T cells (CD4+CD25+CD127-), CD4+CD25- non-regulatory cells, CD4 and CD8 cells were FACS-sorted from thawed PBMCs. Some clones are missing from TCRdb's copy, which holds only in-frame ones; the method was immunoSEQ multiplex PCR. The data include 25,000 or so clones; the top ten clones carry around 4%. These data belong to a study of Tregs in tolerant kidney transplant recipients. General study points: In tolerant patients, donor-specific Tregs outgrew total Tregs, suggesting antigen-driven expansion. The most relevant donor-specific Treg TCRbeta repertoire apparently came from expansion with activated donor B cells. Validation in larger populations is needed because few patients were studied.

This CDR3 is built from 12 residues. With 3 bases removed from V and 1 base from J, the gap between germline ends came to 6 bases. Per the germline V gene, CDR1 is DFQATT and CDR2 is SNEGSKA (reference sequence). The chain recombines TRBV20-1 with TRBJ1-1; no reliable D call. This TCR came from a human patient who received a combined kidney and bone marrow transplant. These T cells may partly come from the graft donor. The starting material was CD4+ T cells from blood (PBMCs), obtained 6 months after the transplant. Partial CDR3 DNA: TGCAGTGCTAGTGGCGGGAACACTGAA. Its translation: CSASGGNTE. The complete CDR3 reads CSASGGNTEAFF.